A single sample gave rise to the 20 T cell receptor beta chains below, sequenced in a study of cytomegalovirus exposure and HLA in healthy donors. A multiplex PCR was run with 60 Vbeta primers and 13 Jbeta primers. The table came from immunoSEQ multiplex PCR; TCRdb's copy has only in-frame clones and leaves some out. The sample has about 160,000 clones; 80% are singletons. Source material: PBMCs. Receptors were obtained from a woman aged 50 to 65 in good health and CMV-seronegative.

This sequence joins TRBV19 and TRBJ2-7, with 8 nucleotides matching TRBD1. Per germline, CDR1 LNHDA and CDR2 SQIVND (reference sequence). This CDR3 has 13 residues. Unmatched junction bases numbered 9, after V lost 5 bases and J lost 9 bases. The CDR3 protein is CASSPRDRPRQYF. The DNA for the CDR3 is TGTGCCAGTAGTCCCCGGGACAGGCCTAGGCAGTACTTC. Using reference TRBV19 and TRBJ2-7 for the parts outside the CDR3, the full variable domain is DGGITQSPKYLFRKEGQNVTLSCEQNLNHDAMYWYRQDPGQGLRLIYYSQIVNDFQKGDIAEGYSVSREKKESFPLTVTSAQKNPTAFYLCASSPRDRPRQYFGPGTRLTVT.

This chain links TRBV6-5 with TRBJ2-2; 7 positions agree with TRBD1. The CDR3 consists of 15 residues. The junction had 6 bases not matched to a gene; V was cut back by 5 bases and J by 3 bases. The germline gives CDR1 MNHEY, CDR2 SVGAGI. CDR3 sequence: CASSIDRAYTGELFF. The CDR3 nucleotides are TGTGCCAGCAGTATTGACAGGGCTTACACCGGGGAGCTGTTTTTT.

The V call is TRBV28, the J call TRBJ1-5; D perhaps matches TRBD1 (5 bases). Trimming removed 3 bases from V and 7 bases from J, with 19 bases in between. The CDR3 extends over 16 amino acids. Germline V CDR1 and CDR2: MDHEN, SYDVKM. The chain's CDR3 is CASSLRGGSDWQPQHF. The CDR3 nucleotides read TGTGCCAGCAGTTTGCGCGGGGGGTCCGATTGGCAGCCCCAGCATTTT.

The chain is built from TRBV7-2 and TRBJ2-7, with 9 nucleotides matching TRBD1. Looked up from germline, CDR1 is SGHTA and CDR2 is FQGNSA. The CDR3 runs 19 residues. J was trimmed by 0 bases and V by 3 bases; bases with no gene match: 15. Here the CDR3 reads CASSLLGTGFRRGSYEQYF. In DNA, the CDR3 is TGTGCCAGCAGCTTGCTTGGGACAGGGTTTCGGCGGGGCTCCTACGAGCAGTACTTC.

The chain carries TRBV2 and TRBJ1-2; 9 nucleotides match TRBD1. The V segment lost 6 bases and the J segment 7 bases; nucleotides outside the gene matches: 9. This CDR3 is 14 amino acids long. Germline V lookup: CDR1 SNHLY, CDR2 FYNNEI. In DNA, the CDR3 is TGTGCCAGCAGGGAACAGGGGGCCTTTAGTGGCTACACCTTC. Amino acids: CASREQGAFSGYTF.

The gene calls are TRBV6-5 and TRBJ1-2; 9 nucleotides match TRBD1. Per the germline V gene, CDR1 is MNHEY and CDR2 is SVGAGI. The J segment lost 6 bases and the V segment lost 2 bases, leaving 10 bases of the junction unmatched. This CDR3 has 16 residues. The CDR3 bases are TGTGCCAGCAGTTACACCTCAACCGGGACAGGGAATGGCTACACCTTC. It specifies CASSYTSTGTGNGYTF.

The chain combines TRBV5-4 with TRBJ1-4; the D is unclear. Trimming shortened V by 1 base and J by 8 bases, and 12 bases separated the two germline ends. In germline, CDR1 is SGHNT, CDR2 YYREEE (reference sequence). The CDR3 spans 14 residues. The chain's CDR3 is CASSLRGNREKLFF. The CDR3 DNA reads as TGTGCCAGCAGCTTGAGAGGGAATCGAGAAAAACTGTTTTTT.

The chain recombines TRBV10-3 with TRBJ1-2; 7 bases match TRBD1. This CDR3 contains 13 residues. CDR1 ENHRY and CDR2 SYGVKD come from the germline V gene. V shed 1 base, J shed 6 bases, and the junction held 2 bases outside the gene matches. CDR3 in DNA: TGTGCCATCAGTGAGTGGGGACAGAATGGCTACACCTTC. This sequence encodes CAISEWGQNGYTF.

In its sample, this clone was seen once. The chain combines TRBV9 with TRBJ2-2; TRBD1 agrees at 9 bases. This CDR3 spans 16 amino acids. Losses at the gene ends were 6 bases for V and 3 bases for J; bases not matched to a gene: 9. The germline gives CDR1 SGDLS, CDR2 YYNGEE. CDR3 bases: TGTGCCAGCAACCGGGACAGGGCCAGGCACACCGGGGAGCTGTTTTTT. It encodes CASNRDRARHTGELFF.

Only one count was recorded for this clone. This chain uses TRBV13 with TRBJ2-5; D may be TRBD1 (6 bases). The V gene lost 0 bases and the J gene lost 3 bases, with 17 bases spanning the gap. The CDR3 is made up of 17 amino acids. Germline lookup yields CDR1 PRHDT and CDR2 FYEKMQ (reference sequence). CDR3 in amino acids: CASSLGRKGVRKETQYF. The DNA of the CDR3 is TGTGCCAGCAGCTTAGGCCGGAAGGGGGTGCGTAAAGAGACCCAGTACTTC.

The chain couples TRBV18 to TRBJ2-7, with 10 bases that match TRBD2. Germline assignment: CDR1 KGHSH and CDR2 LQKENI. This CDR3 spans 15 amino acids. The junction had 4 bases not matched to a gene; V was cut back by 2 bases and J by 3 bases. Here the CDR3 DNA reads TGTGCCAGCTCACCATTTGGGACTAGCGTCTACGAGCAGTACTTC. It translates to CASSPFGTSVYEQYF. The complete variable domain, with remaining parts taken from reference TRBV18 and TRBJ2-7, reads NAGVMQNPRHLVRRRGQEARLRCSPMKGHSHVYWYRQLPEEGLKFMVYLQKENIIDESGMPKERFSAEFPKEGPSILRIQQVVRGDSAAYFCASSPFGTSVYEQYFGPGTRLTVT.

This clone showed up just a few times. The rearrangement joins TRBV18 to TRBJ2-7; D call uncertain. CDR3 length: 12 amino acids. Germline V CDR1 and CDR2: KGHSH, LQKENI. V lost 1 base to trimming and J lost 6 bases, with 7 bases between them. The CDR3, as DNA: TGTGCCAGCTCACCACTTACGGGCGAGCAGTACTTC. Its translation is CASSPLTGEQYF.

The chain couples TRBV4-2 to TRBJ1-2, with D possibly TRBD1 on 6 matching bases. Per the germline V gene, CDR1 is LGHNA and CDR2 is YNFKEQ. The V and J ends lost 4 bases and 4 bases respectively, with 13 bases between them. This CDR3 has 14 residues. The CDR3 is CASSPRGGSYGYTF. The CDR3 bases are TGTGCCAGCAGCCCAAGGGGGGGGTCCTATGGCTACACCTTC.

This rearrangement joins TRBV28 to TRBJ2-4; 9 positions match TRBD2. Losses at the gene ends were 8 bases for V and 2 bases for J; bases not matched to a gene: 10. Germline CDR1 is MDHEN and CDR2 is SYDVKM. The CDR3 is 16 amino acids. The CDR3 reads CASAGGGGGSKNIQYF. The CDR3 nucleotides are TGTGCCAGCGCTGGGGGCGGGGGGGGTTCCAAAAACATTCAGTACTTC.

The genes are TRBV27 and TRBJ2-7; 7 nucleotides agree with TRBD1. In germline, CDR1 is MNHEY, CDR2 SMNVEV (reference sequence). The CDR3 spans 15 residues. The V segment lost 3 bases and the J segment 2 bases; nucleotides outside the gene matches: 7. CDR3 region: CASSLIPTGTYEQYF. The CDR3 DNA reads TGTGCCAGCAGTTTGATCCCGACAGGGACCTACGAGCAGTACTTC.

The CDR3 region has the DNA TGCGCCAGCAGTGTCGCAGGGTCGGCCGGGGAGCTGTTTTTT. It encodes CASSVAGSAGELFF. The genes are TRBV10-1 and TRBJ2-2; D perhaps matches TRBD1 (5 bases). CDR1 is WNHNN and CDR2 is SYGVQD in the germline V gene (reference sequence). Trimming shortened V by 4 bases and J by 6 bases, and 12 bases separated the two germline ends. This CDR3 has 14 residues.

V is TRBV28 and J is TRBJ1-5; D is uncertain. This CDR3 is 14 amino acids long. Germline lookup yields CDR1 MDHEN and CDR2 SYDVKM. With 6 bases removed from V and 5 bases from J, the gap between germline ends came to 14 bases. For the CDR3, the DNA is TGTGCCAGCAGATTCGAGATGTGGTATCAGCCCCAGCATTTT. The encoded protein is CASRFEMWYQPQHF.

The CDR3 reads CASSTYLYGYTF. CDR3 nucleotides: TGTGCCAGCAGTACTTACCTCTATGGCTACACCTTC. The V and J genes are TRBV28 and TRBJ1-2; no clear D. The CDR3 loop spans 12 amino acids. Germline V gives CDR1 MDHEN, CDR2 SYDVKM. Trimming removed 5 bases at V and 4 bases at J, with 8 bases between.

V gene TRBV28 combines with J gene TRBJ1-2, with TRBD1 identical over 8 bases. This CDR3 spans 14 amino acids. Trimming removed 5 bases from V and 8 bases from J; junction bases left unmatched: 10. From germline, CDR1 is MDHEN and CDR2 SYDVKM. The CDR3 nucleotides read TGTGCCAGCAGTCCCCCCCCGGGACAGGTGGGCTACACCTTC. This sequence encodes CASSPPPGQVGYTF.

This clone was observed a handful of times. The CDR3 nucleotides read TGCGCCAGCAGCCAAGAGGGTCCAGCGACGTACACAGATACGCAGTATTTT. It is translated as CASSQEGPATYTDTQYF. The J gene is TRBJ2-3, the V gene TRBV4-1, with D unclear. Germline V lookup: CDR1 MGHRA, CDR2 YSYEKL. V lost 0 bases and J lost 2, with 15 bases in between. This CDR3 comprises 17 residues.